What follows are 23 T cell receptor beta chains derived from one specimen sequenced in a study of blood T cell repertoires in COVID-19. The data were produced by immunoSEQ multiplex PCR, yet TCRdb's version contains in-frame clones alone and is incomplete. This table has around 250,000 clones, about 87% appearing once. The source material was peripheral blood. Every receptor here comes from a human donor in a cohort sampled during active COVID-19.

V usage is TRBV19 and J usage is TRBJ1-5; 8 bases agree with TRBD1. The CDR3 extends over 15 amino acids. Trimming removed 6 bases from V and 2 bases from J; junction bases left unmatched: 6. Per germline, CDR1 LNHDA and CDR2 SQIVND (reference sequence). This CDR3 is CASSEDRGGNQPQHF. The DNA for the CDR3 is TGTGCCAGTAGCGAAGACAGGGGAGGCAATCAGCCCCAGCATTTT.

This clone was seen ten or more times. V usage is TRBV7-9 and J usage is TRBJ2-3; 10 bases align to TRBD2. The germline gives CDR1 SEHNR, CDR2 FQNEAQ (reference sequence). With V trimmed by 5 bases and J by 6 bases, 14 bases remained unmatched. The CDR3 runs 17 residues. The CDR3 nucleotides read TGTGCCAGCAGCCGATATGGGGCTAGCGGGAGTTTTGATACGCAGTATTTT. It is translated as CASSRYGASGSFDTQYF.

The gene calls are TRBV10-3 and TRBJ2-7; 14 bases fit TRBD2. The V and J ends lost 5 bases and 6 bases, in that order; junction bases with no gene match: 6. Germline V lookup: CDR1 ENHRY, CDR2 SYGVKD. The CDR3 is 15 residues long. CDR3 residues: CAISSGLAGGAEQYF. The CDR3 region has the DNA TGTGCCATCAGTTCAGGACTAGCGGGAGGTGCCGAGCAGTACTTC.

In nucleotides, the CDR3 is TGTGCCAGCAGTGAAGAGGGGGCGGCAGCTTACGAGCAGTACTTC. Its translation: CASSEEGAAAYEQYF. The J gene is TRBJ2-7, the V gene TRBV2; 7 bases are a match to TRBD1. V lost 1 base to trimming and J lost 4 bases; unmatched junction nucleotides: 7. The CDR3 sequence is 15 residues long. Per the germline V gene, CDR1 is SNHLY and CDR2 is FYNNEI.

CDR3: CASSALVLSYEQYF. CDR3 DNA sequence: TGCGCCAGCAGTGCCCTGGTTCTATCCTACGAGCAGTACTTC. The genes are TRBV10-2 and TRBJ2-7, with D unclear. Trimming shortened V by 4 bases and J by 1 base, and 11 bases separated the two germline ends. Germline loops: CDR1 WSHSY, CDR2 SAAADI. The length of the CDR3 is 14 residues.

The V and J genes are TRBV5-5 and TRBJ2-3; D is ambiguous. Trimming left V 0 bases short and J 0 bases short, with 11 bases between. This CDR3 comprises 16 residues. Germline assignment: CDR1 SGHKS and CDR2 YYEKEE (reference sequence). The CDR3 coding sequence is TGTGCCAGCAGCTTGGATTTACCCACTAGCACAGATACGCAGTATTTT. This gives the protein CASSLDLPTSTDTQYF.

The chain carries TRBV12-3 or TRBV12-4 and TRBJ1-2; D not resolved. CDR3 length equals 11 residues. The V end lost 3 bases, the J end lost 8 bases, and 7 bases lay between the germline ends. The CDR3 here is CASSFSGGYTF. In nucleotides, the CDR3 is TGTGCCAGCAGTTTTTCGGGGGGCTACACCTTC.

The gene calls are TRBV18 and TRBJ2-1; TRBD1 aligns across 9 bases. This CDR3 has 15 amino acids. Germline V lookup: CDR1 KGHSH, CDR2 LQKENI. Losses at the gene ends were 4 bases for V and 7 bases for J; bases not matched to a gene: 8. The CDR3 region is CASSLKGGTGNEQFF. The CDR3 bases are TGTGCCAGCTCACTAAAAGGAGGGACAGGGAATGAGCAGTTCTTC.

The rearrangement links TRBV5-1 to TRBJ1-5; 8 nucleotides line up with TRBD1. CDR3 length equals 14 residues. V was pared by 0 bases and J by 8 bases, with 4 bases of the junction left unmatched. Per the germline V gene, CDR1 is SGHRS and CDR2 is YFSETQ. CDR3 coding DNA: TGCGCCAGCAGCTTGGGGACAGGGCAAGAGCCCCAGCATTTT. It encodes CASSLGTGQEPQHF.

This clone was detected a few times. This chain joins TRBV7-9 and TRBJ2-7, with D tentatively TRBD1 (6 bases). The germline V gene has CDR1 SEHNR and CDR2 FQNEAQ (reference sequence). V dropped 6 bases and J dropped 3 bases, with 21 bases sitting between them. The CDR3 loop spans 16 amino acids. CDR3 sequence: CASSPIQGLYNYEQYF. CDR3 DNA sequence: TGTGCCAGCAGTCCAATTCAGGGGTTGTATAACTACGAGCAGTACTTC.

This chain connects TRBV3-1 (or the pseudogene TRBV3-2) to TRBJ2-6; no firm D call. The ends were cut back, 5 bases at V and 0 bases at J, with 5 bases in the middle. There are 14 residues in the CDR3. Per the germline V gene, CDR1 is LGHDT and CDR2 is YNNKEL (reference sequence). The CDR3 nucleotides are TGTGCCAGCAGCTTGAGCTCTGGGGCCAACGTCCTGACTTTC. Amino acid sequence: CASSLSSGANVLTF.

V usage is TRBV19 and J usage is TRBJ2-3; 8 positions agree with TRBD2. The CDR3 length is 16 residues. Germline values: CDR1 LNHDA, CDR2 SQIVND (reference sequence). Trimming cost V 6 bases and J 2 bases; bases outside gene matches: 10. CDR3 coding DNA: TGTGCCAGTAGCCTTCAAGCGGGAGTCAACACAGATACGCAGTATTTT. Residues: CASSLQAGVNTDTQYF.

The genes are TRBV5-4 and TRBJ1-1; D unclear. The germline V gene has CDR1 SGHNT and CDR2 YYREEE (reference sequence). V dropped 4 bases and J dropped 0 bases, with 10 bases sitting between them. This CDR3 spans 14 amino acids. CDR3 bases: TGTGCCAGCAGCCAGAAACGGGTGAACACTGAAGCTTTCTTT. It encodes CASSQKRVNTEAFF.

The V gene is TRBV19, the J gene TRBJ2-2, with D unclear. The germline V gene encodes CDR1 LNHDA and CDR2 SQIVND (reference sequence). The CDR3 extends over 14 amino acids. Trimming removed 0 bases at V and 10 bases at J, with 12 bases between. For the CDR3, the DNA is TGTGCCAGTAGTATAGACCTACTATCCGAGGAGCTGTTTTTT. This codes for CASSIDLLSEELFF.

Here the CDR3 DNA reads TGCGCCAGCAGCCAAGATGCGAGCACAGATACGCAGTATTTT. Its translation is CASSQDASTDTQYF. The rearrangement links TRBV4-3 to TRBJ2-3; D unclear. The CDR3 covers 14 residues. V was shortened by 0 bases and J by 0 bases, with 4 bases between the two germline ends. Germline V lookup: CDR1 LGHNA, CDR2 YSLEER.

The chain is built from TRBV28 and TRBJ1-1, with D perhaps TRBD1 (5 bases). Trimming left V 3 bases short and J 11 bases short, with 19 bases between. The CDR3 is 14 residues long. The V gene's germline CDR1 is MDHEN and CDR2 SYDVKM. CDR3 coding DNA: TGTGCCAGCAGTTTCGTGGGGCAGGGTTTGGAGGCTTTCTTT. The encoded protein is CASSFVGQGLEAFF.

The chain recombines TRBV6-2 or TRBV6-3 with TRBJ2-3; 8 nucleotides match TRBD2. The germline gives CDR1 MNHEY, CDR2 SVGEGT. V shed 5 bases, J shed 6 bases, and the junction held 4 bases outside the gene matches. The CDR3 length is 13 residues. CDR3 nucleotide sequence: TGTGCCAGCAGTGGCCCTAGCGGGGATACGCAGTATTTT. Its translation is CASSGPSGDTQYF.

CDR3 region: CASRKWTSGGTDTQYF. The CDR3 DNA reads as TGTGCCAGCAGGAAATGGACTAGCGGGGGGACAGATACGCAGTATTTT. The chain combines TRBV5-4 with TRBJ2-3; 14 bases line up with TRBD2. The CDR3 is made up of 16 amino acids. Germline CDR1 and CDR2: SGHNT and YYREEE (reference sequence). Trimming removed 5 bases from V and 3 bases from J; junction bases left unmatched: 5. Combining the CDR3 with reference TRBV5-4 and TRBJ2-3 gives the whole variable domain ETGVTQSPTHLIKTRGQQVTLRCSSQSGHNTVSWYQQALGQGPQFIFQYYREEENGRGNFPPRFSGLQFPNYSSELNVNALELDDSALYLCASRKWTSGGTDTQYFGPGTRLTVL.

The CDR3 is CASSTELTGQFF. In DNA, the CDR3 is TGTGCCAGCAGTACCGAACTGACAGGGCAGTTCTTC. This chain connects TRBV6-5 to TRBJ2-1, with D possibly being TRBD1 (6 bases). This CDR3 comprises 12 residues. Germline-derived CDR1 and CDR2 are MNHEY and SVGAGI. Trimming stripped 5 bases from V and 12 bases from J, with 14 bases between.

V is TRBV5-1 and J is TRBJ2-1; TRBD2 might be the D (7 bases). Germline loops: CDR1 SGHRS, CDR2 YFSETQ. V lost 5 bases to trimming and J lost 2 bases, with 14 bases between them. The CDR3 sequence is 15 residues long. CDR3 nucleotide sequence: TGCGCCAGCAGTAAAGGGGGGGGAACCTACAATGAGCAGTTCTTC. It specifies CASSKGGGTYNEQFF.

The V and J genes are TRBV5-1 and TRBJ2-5; 12 nucleotides line up with TRBD1. The length of the CDR3 is 16 residues. The V gene end was trimmed by 4 bases and the J gene end by 2 bases; junction bases not matched to a gene: 6. The germline gives CDR1 SGHRS, CDR2 YFSETQ. The CDR3 region is CASSEGQGASQETQYF. As DNA, the CDR3 is TGCGCCAGCAGCGAGGGACAGGGGGCAAGTCAAGAGACCCAGTACTTC.

The chain links TRBV5-1 to TRBJ2-7; TRBD1 matches 7 bases. V dropped 2 bases and J dropped 5; count of bases not matched to a gene: 13. The CDR3 covers 16 residues. Germline V CDR1 and CDR2: SGHRS, YFSETQ. DNA of the CDR3: TGCGCCAGCAGCTTATTGTCCACAGGGGCGGGCGACGAGCAGTACTTC. Protein: CASSLLSTGAGDEQYF. The full variable domain, in which reference TRBV5-1 and TRBJ2-7 provide the parts outside the CDR3, is KAGVTQTPRYLIKTRGQQVTLSCSPISGHRSVSWYQQTPGQGLQFLFEYFSETQRNKGNFPGRFSGRQFSNSRSEMNVSTLELGDSALYLCASSLLSTGAGDEQYFGPGTRLTVT.

This chain joins TRBV7-6 and TRBJ1-5; tentatively, D is TRBD1 (6 bases). The CDR3 has 15 residues. Germline V gene data show CDR1 as SGHVS and CDR2 as FNYEAQ. Trimming shortened V by 5 bases and J by 7 bases, and 18 bases separated the two germline ends. CDR3 coding DNA: TGTGCCAGCAGCCCGGGGGGCGGGGTAGGGCAGCCCCAGCATTTT. Translating it yields CASSPGGGVGQPQHF.